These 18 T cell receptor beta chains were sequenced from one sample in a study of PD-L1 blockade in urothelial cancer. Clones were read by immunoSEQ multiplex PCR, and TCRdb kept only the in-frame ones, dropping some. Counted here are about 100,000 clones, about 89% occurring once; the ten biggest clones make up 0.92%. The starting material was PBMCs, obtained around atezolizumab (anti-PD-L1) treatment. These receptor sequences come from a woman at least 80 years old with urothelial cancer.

CDR3 in amino acids: CSVASGTASSYEQYF. For the CDR3, the DNA is TGCAGCGTGGCGTCGGGGACAGCCAGCTCCTACGAGCAGTACTTC. V and J are TRBV29-1 and TRBJ2-7; TRBD1 agrees at 7 bases. The germline gives CDR1 SQVTM, CDR2 ANQGSEA. The CDR3 runs 15 residues. The trim removed 6 bases at V and 0 bases at J, leaving 11 bases unmatched.

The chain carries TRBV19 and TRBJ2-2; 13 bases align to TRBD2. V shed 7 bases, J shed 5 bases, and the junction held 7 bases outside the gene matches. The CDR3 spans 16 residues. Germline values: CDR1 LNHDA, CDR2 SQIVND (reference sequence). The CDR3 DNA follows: TGTGCCAGTACCCTACTAGCGGGAGGGGCTACCGGGGAGCTGTTTTTT. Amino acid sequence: CASTLLAGGATGELFF.

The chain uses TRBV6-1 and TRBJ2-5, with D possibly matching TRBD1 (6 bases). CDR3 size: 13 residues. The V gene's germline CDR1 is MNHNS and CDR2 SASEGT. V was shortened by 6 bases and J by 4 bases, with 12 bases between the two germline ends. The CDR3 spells CASRQGSGETQYF. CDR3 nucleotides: TGTGCCAGCAGACAGGGCTCAGGAGAGACCCAGTACTTC.

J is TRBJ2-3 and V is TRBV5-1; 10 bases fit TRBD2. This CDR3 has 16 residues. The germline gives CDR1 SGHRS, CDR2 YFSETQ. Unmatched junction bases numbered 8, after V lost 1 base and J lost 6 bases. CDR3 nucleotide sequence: TGCGCCAGCAGCTTGTCCCGACTAGCGGGCTCCGATACGCAGTATTTT. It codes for CASSLSRLAGSDTQYF.

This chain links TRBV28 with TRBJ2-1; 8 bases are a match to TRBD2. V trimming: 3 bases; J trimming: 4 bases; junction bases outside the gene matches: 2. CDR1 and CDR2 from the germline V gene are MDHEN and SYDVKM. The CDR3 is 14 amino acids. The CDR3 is CASSLTGGYNEQFF. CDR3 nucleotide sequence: TGTGCCAGCAGTTTGACGGGAGGGTACAATGAGCAGTTCTTC.

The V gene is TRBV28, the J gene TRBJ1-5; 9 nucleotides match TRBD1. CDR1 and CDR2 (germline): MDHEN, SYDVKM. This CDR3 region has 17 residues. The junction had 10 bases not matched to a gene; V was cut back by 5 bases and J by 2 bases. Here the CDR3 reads CASSPTTGGGGNQPQHF. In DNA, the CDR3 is TGTGCCAGCAGTCCGACCACAGGGGGCGGTGGCAATCAGCCCCAGCATTTT.

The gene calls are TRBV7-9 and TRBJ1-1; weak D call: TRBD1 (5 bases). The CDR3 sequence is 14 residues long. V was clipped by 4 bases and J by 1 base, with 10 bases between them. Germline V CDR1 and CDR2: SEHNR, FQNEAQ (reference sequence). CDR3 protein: CASSSDIRNTEAFF. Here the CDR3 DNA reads TGTGCCAGCAGCTCGGACATCCGGAACACTGAAGCTTTCTTT. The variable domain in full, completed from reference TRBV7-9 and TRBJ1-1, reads DTGVSQNPRHKITKRGQNVTFRCDPISEHNRLYWYRQTLGQGPEFLTYFQNEAQLEKSRLLSDRFSAERPKGSFSTLEIQRTEQGDSAMYLCASSSDIRNTEAFFGQGTRLTVV.

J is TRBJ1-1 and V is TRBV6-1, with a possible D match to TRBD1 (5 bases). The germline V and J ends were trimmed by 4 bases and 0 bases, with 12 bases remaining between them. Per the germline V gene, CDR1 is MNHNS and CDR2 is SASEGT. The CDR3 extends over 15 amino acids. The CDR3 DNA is TGTGCCAGCAGTGCCCCCTCAGGGATGAACACTGAAGCTTTCTTT. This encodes CASSAPSGMNTEAFF.

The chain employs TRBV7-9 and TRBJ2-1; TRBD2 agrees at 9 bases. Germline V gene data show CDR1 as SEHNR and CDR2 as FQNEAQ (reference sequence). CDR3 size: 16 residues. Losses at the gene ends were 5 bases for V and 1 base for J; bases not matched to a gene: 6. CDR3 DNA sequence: TGTGCCAGCAGCACCAGACTAGCGGCGTCCTACAATGAGCAGTTCTTC. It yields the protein CASSTRLAASYNEQFF.

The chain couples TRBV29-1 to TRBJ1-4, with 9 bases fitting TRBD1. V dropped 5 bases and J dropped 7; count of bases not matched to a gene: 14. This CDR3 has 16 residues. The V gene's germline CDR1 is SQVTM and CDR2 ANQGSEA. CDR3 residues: CSVSGDREGASEKLFF. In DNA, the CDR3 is TGCAGCGTTTCTGGGGACAGGGAAGGGGCTAGTGAAAAACTGTTTTTT.

Here the CDR3 reads CASSQPGGRYEQYF. In nucleotides, the CDR3 is TGCGCCAGCAGCCAACCAGGTGGAAGGTACGAGCAGTACTTC. The chain combines TRBV4-1 with TRBJ2-7; D unclear. The germline V gene has CDR1 MGHRA and CDR2 YSYEKL. The CDR3 covers 14 residues. Trimming took off 2 bases at V and 4 bases at J, with 12 bases between the two ends.

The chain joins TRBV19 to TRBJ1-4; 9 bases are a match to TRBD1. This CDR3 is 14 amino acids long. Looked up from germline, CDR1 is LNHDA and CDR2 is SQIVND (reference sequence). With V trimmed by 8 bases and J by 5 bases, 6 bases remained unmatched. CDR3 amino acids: CASRNRGLNEKLFF. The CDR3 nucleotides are TGTGCCAGTCGAAACAGGGGGCTGAATGAAAAACTGTTTTTT.

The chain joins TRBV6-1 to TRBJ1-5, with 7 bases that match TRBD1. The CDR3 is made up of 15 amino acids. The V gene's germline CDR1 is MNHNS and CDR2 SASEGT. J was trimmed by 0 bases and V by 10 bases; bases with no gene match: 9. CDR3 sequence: CATFRDSYSNQPQHF. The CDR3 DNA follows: TGTGCCACGTTCCGGGACAGCTATAGCAATCAGCCCCAGCATTTT.

CDR3 amino acids: CASDRGSSYNEQFF. The CDR3 coding sequence is TGTGCCAGCGACCGGGGTAGTTCCTACAATGAGCAGTTCTTC. The V call is TRBV21-1, the J call TRBJ2-1; TRBD2 is the table's D call and was not checked against the DNA. TRBV21-1 corresponds to a pseudogene. The CDR3 has 14 residues.

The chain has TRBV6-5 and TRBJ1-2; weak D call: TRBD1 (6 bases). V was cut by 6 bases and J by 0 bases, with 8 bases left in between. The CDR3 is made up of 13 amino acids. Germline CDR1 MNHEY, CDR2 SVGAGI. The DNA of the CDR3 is TGTGCCAGCAGACAGGGTGCTAACTATGGCTACACCTTC. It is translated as CASRQGANYGYTF.

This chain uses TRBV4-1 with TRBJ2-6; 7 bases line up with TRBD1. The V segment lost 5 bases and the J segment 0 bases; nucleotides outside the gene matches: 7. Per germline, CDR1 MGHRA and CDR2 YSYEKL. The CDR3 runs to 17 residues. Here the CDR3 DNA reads TGCGCCAGCAGCTCGCCGGCAGGGGGCTCTGGGGCCAACGTCCTGACTTTC. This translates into CASSSPAGGSGANVLTF.

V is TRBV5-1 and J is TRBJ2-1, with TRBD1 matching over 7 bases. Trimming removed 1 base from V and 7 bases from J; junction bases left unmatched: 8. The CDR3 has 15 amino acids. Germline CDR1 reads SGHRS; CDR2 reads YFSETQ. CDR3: CASSLSGTTGNEQFF. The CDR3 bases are TGCGCCAGCAGCTTGTCAGGGACGACAGGGAATGAGCAGTTCTTC.

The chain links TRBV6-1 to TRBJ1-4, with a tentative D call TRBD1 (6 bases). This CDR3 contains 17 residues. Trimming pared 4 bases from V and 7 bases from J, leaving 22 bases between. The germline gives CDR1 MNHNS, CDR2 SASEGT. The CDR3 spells CASSVSGRGLSGEKLFF. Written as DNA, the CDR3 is TGTGCCAGCAGTGTTTCAGGCAGGGGATTATCGGGTGAAAAACTGTTTTTT.